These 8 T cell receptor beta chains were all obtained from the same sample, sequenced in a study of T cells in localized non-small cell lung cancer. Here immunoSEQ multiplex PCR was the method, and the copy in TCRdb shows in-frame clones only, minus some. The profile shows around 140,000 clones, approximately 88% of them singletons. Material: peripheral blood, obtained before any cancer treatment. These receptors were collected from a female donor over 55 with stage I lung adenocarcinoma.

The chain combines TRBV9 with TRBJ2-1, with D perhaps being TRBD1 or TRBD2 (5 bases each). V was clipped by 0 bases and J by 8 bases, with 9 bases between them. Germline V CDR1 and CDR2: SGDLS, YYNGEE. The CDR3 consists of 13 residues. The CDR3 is CASSVVLGHEQFF. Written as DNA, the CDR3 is TGTGCCAGCAGCGTAGTATTGGGACATGAGCAGTTCTTC.

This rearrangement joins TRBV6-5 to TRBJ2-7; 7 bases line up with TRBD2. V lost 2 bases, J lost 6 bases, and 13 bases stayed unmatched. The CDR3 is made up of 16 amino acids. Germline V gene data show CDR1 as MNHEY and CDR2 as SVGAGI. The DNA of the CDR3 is TGTGCCAGCAGTTACGGGGGGGACCACCTGTGGGGCGAGCAGTACTTC. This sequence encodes CASSYGGDHLWGEQYF.

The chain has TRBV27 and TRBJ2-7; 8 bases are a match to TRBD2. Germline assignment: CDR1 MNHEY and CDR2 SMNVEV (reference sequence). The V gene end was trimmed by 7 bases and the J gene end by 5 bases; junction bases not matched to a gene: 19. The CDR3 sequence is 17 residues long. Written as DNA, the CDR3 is TGTGCCAGCACTGTCCTCCGGGGGGGCAGGAGCGGCGACGAGCAGTACTTC. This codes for CASTVLRGGRSGDEQYF.

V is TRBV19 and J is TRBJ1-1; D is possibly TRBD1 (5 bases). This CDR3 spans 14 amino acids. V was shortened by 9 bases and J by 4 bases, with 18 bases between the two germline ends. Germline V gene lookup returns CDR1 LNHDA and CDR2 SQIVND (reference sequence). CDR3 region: CASYRLGPGTEAFF. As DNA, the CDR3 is TGTGCCAGCTACCGACTGGGGCCGGGCACTGAAGCTTTCTTT.

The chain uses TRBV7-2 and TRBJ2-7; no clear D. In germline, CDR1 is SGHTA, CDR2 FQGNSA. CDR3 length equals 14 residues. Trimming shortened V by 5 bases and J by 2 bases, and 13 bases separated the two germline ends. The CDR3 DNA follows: TGTGCCAGCAGCGTAGGAAGACAAACCTACGAGCAGTACTTC. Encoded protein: CASSVGRQTYEQYF.

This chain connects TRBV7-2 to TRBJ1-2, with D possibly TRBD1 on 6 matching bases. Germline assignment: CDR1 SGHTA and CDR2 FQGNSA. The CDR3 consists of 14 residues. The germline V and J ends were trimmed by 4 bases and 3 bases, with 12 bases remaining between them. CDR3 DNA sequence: TGTGCCAGCAGCTGGGACAAAAGGGACTATGGCTACACCTTC. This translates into CASSWDKRDYGYTF.

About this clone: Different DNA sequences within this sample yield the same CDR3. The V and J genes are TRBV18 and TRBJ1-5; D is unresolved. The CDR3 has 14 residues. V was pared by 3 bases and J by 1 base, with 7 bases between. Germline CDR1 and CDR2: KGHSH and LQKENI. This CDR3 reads CASSPRDSNQPQHF. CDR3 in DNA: TGTGCCAGCTCACCCCGTGACAGCAATCAGCCCCAGCATTTT.

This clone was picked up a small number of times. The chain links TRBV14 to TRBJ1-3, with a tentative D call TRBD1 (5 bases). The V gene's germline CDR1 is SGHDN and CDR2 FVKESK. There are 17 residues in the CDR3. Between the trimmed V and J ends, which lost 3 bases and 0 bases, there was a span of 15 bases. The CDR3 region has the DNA TGTGCCAGCAGCCAGATTAGGGACCTCCTCTCTGGAAACACCATATATTTT. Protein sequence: CASSQIRDLLSGNTIYF.